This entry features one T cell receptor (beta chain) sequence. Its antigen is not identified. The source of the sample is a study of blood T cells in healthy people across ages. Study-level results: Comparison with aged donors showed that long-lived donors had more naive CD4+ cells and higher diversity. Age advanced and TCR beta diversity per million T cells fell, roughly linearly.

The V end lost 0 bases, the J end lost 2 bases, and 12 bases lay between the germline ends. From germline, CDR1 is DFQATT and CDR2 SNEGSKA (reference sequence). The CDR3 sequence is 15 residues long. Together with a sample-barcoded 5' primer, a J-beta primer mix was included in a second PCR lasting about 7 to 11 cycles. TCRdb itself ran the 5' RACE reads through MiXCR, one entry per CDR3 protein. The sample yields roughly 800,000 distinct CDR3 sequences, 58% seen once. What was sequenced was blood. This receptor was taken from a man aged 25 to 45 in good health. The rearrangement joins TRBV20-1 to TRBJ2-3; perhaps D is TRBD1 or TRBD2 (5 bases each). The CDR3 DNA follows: TGCAGTGCTAGAGACCCAGCGGACAACACAGATACGCAGTATTTT. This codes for CSARDPADNTDTQYF.